A selection of T cell receptor beta chains follows, all from one sample in a study of blood T cell repertoires in COVID-19. TCRdb's copy holds only in-frame clones and misses some; the assay was immunoSEQ multiplex PCR. The table lists 250,000 to 300,000 clones, less than 85% of them singletons. Sequencing was carried out using peripheral blood. These receptors were taken from a man between 60 and 75 years old who had recovered from COVID-19. CDR3s include the opening cysteine and the closing phenylalanine or tryptophan. The D gene is left open where the match is weak.

TGTGCCTGGAATGCCCGGGCTAGCGGGAGGGCCGGAGGTAGAGATACGCAGTATTTT | CAWNARASGRAGGRDTQYF | TRBD2 | TRBJ2-3 | TRBV30
TGCGCCAGCAGCCGGGAGTTTAGCGGAGCCTACACCGGGGAGCTGTTTTTT | CASSREFSGAYTGELFF | - | TRBJ2-2 | TRBV4-1
TGCGCCAGCAGCTTGGGGGCAGCTGAAGCTTTCTTT | CASSLGAAEAFF | - | TRBJ1-1 | TRBV5-1
TGTGCCAGCTCAACACAAAGACAGGGTTTCGTGGACACTGAAGCTTTCTTT | CASSTQRQGFVDTEAFF | TRBD1 | TRBJ1-1 | TRBV18
TGCGCCAGCAGCTTGGCCGGAGATTCCGGAAACACCATATATTTT | CASSLAGDSGNTIYF | - | TRBJ1-3 | TRBV5-1
TGTGCCAGCAGCCAGGGACAGGGTTTAAACACCGGGGAGCTGTTTTTT | CASSQGQGLNTGELFF | TRBD1 | TRBJ2-2 | TRBV4-2
TGTGCCAGCAGACACACAGGGATCAGTGAAAAACTGTTTTTT | CASRHTGISEKLFF | - | TRBJ1-4 | TRBV28
TGTGCCAGCAGTGAATTCCAGGGGGACTATGGCTACACCTTC | CASSEFQGDYGYTF | TRBD1 | TRBJ1-2 | TRBV6-1
TGTGCCAGCAGCCGCCAAGGCCGTGCAGGGAAAAACTGGTACAATGAGCAGTTCTTC | CASSRQGRAGKNWYNEQFF | - | TRBJ2-1 | TRBV7-3
TGTGCCAGCAGTTACTCCGGACAGGATTCCTACGAGCAGTACTTC | CASSYSGQDSYEQYF | TRBD1 | TRBJ2-7 | TRBV6-5
TGCGCCAGCAGCTCGGGACTAGCGGGAGGGGTGCCAGATACGCAGTATTTT | CASSSGLAGGVPDTQYF | TRBD2 | TRBJ2-3 | TRBV5-1
TGTGCCAGCAGCCAAGATAGGCCCCCCTCTAAGGGGGAGACCCAGTACTTC | CASSQDRPPSKGETQYF | - | TRBJ2-5 | TRBV4-2
TGTGCCAGCAGAAGACAGGACACCGCGACCAAAAACATTCAGTACTTC | CASRRQDTATKNIQYF | - | TRBJ2-4 | TRBV27
TGTGCCAGCAGCCGGCGGGGGCTTAATGGCTACACCTTC | CASSRRGLNGYTF | - | TRBJ1-2 | TRBV28
TGTGCCAGCAGCCCTGCGGCGGGGGGCGCCTACAATGAGCAGTTCTTC | CASSPAAGGAYNEQFF | TRBD2 | TRBJ2-1 | TRBV6-2/TRBV6-3
TGTGCCAGCAGCGGATTTCAGGGGGCTGGGGCCAACGTCCTGACTTTC | CASSGFQGAGANVLTF | TRBD1 | TRBJ2-6 | TRBV5-4
TGTGCCAGCAGCTTTTTTTCGGGAGTGGGCAATGAGCAGTTCTTC | CASSFFSGVGNEQFF | - | TRBJ2-1 | TRBV7-9
TGTGCCAGCAGCCCACGGGTTGGGACTGGACAGGGCGGTTCACCCCTCCACTTT | CASSPRVGTGQGGSPLHF | TRBD1 | TRBJ1-6 | TRBV4-2